Below, 20 T cell receptor beta chains from the same sample are listed, as sequenced in a study of blood T cell repertoires in COVID-19. Produced via immunoSEQ multiplex PCR; TCRdb's table is partial and in-frame only. The sample lists about 99,000 clones, roughly 80% occurring once. The material sequenced was peripheral blood. These receptors all stem from a man in his 60s with acute or convalescent COVID-19.

This chain connects TRBV5-1 to TRBJ1-4; 7 nucleotides agree with TRBD1. The CDR3 covers 17 residues. In germline, CDR1 is SGHRS, CDR2 YFSETQ. J lost 0 bases, V lost 4 bases, and 9 bases had no gene match. Here the CDR3 reads CASSPRGLSATNEKLFF. The CDR3 coding sequence is TGCGCCAGCAGCCCGAGGGGGCTATCCGCAACTAATGAAAAACTGTTTTTT.

This clone occurred a few times. V and J are TRBV24-1 and TRBJ2-1; TRBD2 matches at 9 bases. Germline V gives CDR1 KGHDR, CDR2 SFDVKD. J gave up 7 bases and V 1 base, and 7 bases lay outside the gene matches. The CDR3 loop spans 16 amino acids. CDR3 sequence (DNA): TGTGCCACCAGTGATTTCGCGCTAGCGGGAACGAATGAGCAGTTCTTC. Encoded protein: CATSDFALAGTNEQFF.

This clone is a singleton in its sample. The chain employs TRBV5-1 and TRBJ2-2; D is uncertain. Trimming left V 0 bases short and J 3 bases short, with 6 bases between. Germline lookup yields CDR1 SGHRS and CDR2 YFSETQ. The CDR3 covers 14 residues. CDR3 sequence reads: CASSLDLYTGELFF. The CDR3 coding sequence is TGCGCCAGCAGCTTGGATCTGTACACCGGGGAGCTGTTTTTT.

V usage is TRBV18 and J usage is TRBJ2-2, with 8 positions matching TRBD1. Germline V gene sequence: CDR1 KGHSH, CDR2 LQKENI. The CDR3 is made up of 16 amino acids. The junction had 6 bases not matched to a gene; V was cut back by 6 bases and J by 0 bases. The DNA for the CDR3 is TGTGCCAGCTCCCAAGGACAGGGTACGAACACCGGGGAGCTGTTTTTT. Residues: CASSQGQGTNTGELFF.

This clone occurred once. V usage is TRBV5-1 and J usage is TRBJ2-1; 9 bases are shared with TRBD2. With V trimmed by 4 bases and J by 2 bases, 4 bases remained unmatched. This CDR3 contains 15 residues. CDR1 is SGHRS and CDR2 is YFSETQ in the germline V gene. CDR3 sequence reads: CASSGVAGAYNEQFF. CDR3 nucleotide sequence: TGCGCCAGCAGCGGAGTAGCGGGGGCCTACAATGAGCAGTTCTTC.

This rearrangement joins TRBV5-1 to TRBJ2-6, with D maybe TRBD1 (5 bases). V lost 4 bases and J 0 bases, leaving 8 bases between the germline ends. This CDR3 contains 15 residues. Germline CDR1 SGHRS, CDR2 YFSETQ. The CDR3 coding sequence is TGCGCCAGCAGCCCGACAGACTCTGGGGCCAACGTCCTGACTTTC. Its protein is CASSPTDSGANVLTF.

The rearrangement uses TRBV5-1 and TRBJ2-2; the D gene is possibly TRBD1 (5 bases). Deletions cut 4 bases from V and 1 base from J, with 14 bases between. CDR3 length equals 16 residues. Germline V gene data show CDR1 as SGHRS and CDR2 as YFSETQ. The CDR3 sequence is CASSQLIQENTGELFF. The CDR3 DNA follows: TGCGCCAGCAGCCAACTAATACAGGAGAACACCGGGGAGCTGTTTTTT.

This chain connects TRBV24-1 to TRBJ2-1; D perhaps matches TRBD2 (6 bases). Germline V gene lookup returns CDR1 KGHDR and CDR2 SFDVKD. Trimming cost V 4 bases and J 2 bases, with 17 bases left between them. The CDR3 totals 17 residues. CDR3 protein: CATSDPPGGGTYNEQFF. CDR3 nucleotide sequence: TGTGCCACCAGTGACCCCCCCGGCGGCGGGACCTACAATGAGCAGTTCTTC.

The chain combines TRBV18 with TRBJ2-7, with D possibly TRBD2 on 6 matching bases. The CDR3 runs to 14 residues. Trimming left V 2 bases short and J 6 bases short, with 14 bases between. CDR1 KGHSH and CDR2 LQKENI come from the germline V gene. Written as DNA, the CDR3 is TGTGCCAGCTCACCAGCGGGACTCAGTAGCGAGCAGTACTTC. This sequence encodes CASSPAGLSSEQYF.

The chain links TRBV7-8 to TRBJ1-6, with no clear D. The CDR3 length is 12 residues. Between the trimmed V and J ends, which lost 0 bases and 12 bases, there was a span of 6 bases. The germline V gene encodes CDR1 SGHVS and CDR2 FQNEAQ. CDR3 DNA: TGTGCCAGCAGCTTAGCCTACCTACCCCTCCACTTT. Translating gives CASSLAYLPLHF.

The chain combines TRBV5-1 with TRBJ1-1, with 12 positions matching TRBD1. J gave up 6 bases and V 3 bases, and 9 bases lay outside the gene matches. This CDR3 spans 16 amino acids. Germline V gene lookup returns CDR1 SGHRS and CDR2 YFSETQ. This chain's CDR3 is CASSSALGQGASEAFF. CDR3 bases: TGCGCCAGCAGCTCCGCCCTGGGACAGGGGGCCTCTGAAGCTTTCTTT. The complete variable domain, with remaining parts taken from reference TRBV5-1 and TRBJ1-1, reads KAGVTQTPRYLIKTRGQQVTLSCSPISGHRSVSWYQQTPGQGLQFLFEYFSETQRNKGNFPGRFSGRQFSNSRSEMNVSTLELGDSALYLCASSSALGQGASEAFFGQGTRLTVV.

This sequence joins TRBV19 and TRBJ1-1; 8 bases line up with TRBD1. J gave up 5 bases and V 5 bases, and 10 bases lay outside the gene matches. The CDR3 spans 15 residues. The germline V gene encodes CDR1 LNHDA and CDR2 SQIVND (reference sequence). CDR3 sequence reads: CASSPQGAVGTEAFF. In nucleotides, the CDR3 is TGTGCCAGTAGTCCGCAGGGGGCGGTGGGGACTGAAGCTTTCTTT.

The J gene is TRBJ2-5, the V gene TRBV20-1; 9 bases line up with TRBD2. Per the germline V gene, CDR1 is DFQATT and CDR2 is SNEGSKA (reference sequence). With 3 bases clipped from V and 2 bases from J, the junction kept 7 bases outside the gene matches. This CDR3 has 15 residues. CDR3 residues: CSASTAGGRQETQYF. For the CDR3, the DNA is TGCAGTGCTAGTACCGCGGGAGGGCGACAAGAGACCCAGTACTTC.

Only one count was recorded for this clone. The chain has TRBV6-5 and TRBJ1-3, with 8 nucleotides matching TRBD1. V trimming: 2 bases; J trimming: 0 bases; junction bases outside the gene matches: 0. CDR3 length: 15 amino acids. Germline-derived CDR1 and CDR2 are MNHEY and SVGAGI. As DNA, the CDR3 is TGTGCCAGCAGTTACGACAGGGGCTCTGGAAACACCATATATTTT. Protein product: CASSYDRGSGNTIYF.

The rearrangement uses TRBV7-6 and TRBJ1-1; D gene ambiguous. Looked up from germline, CDR1 is SGHVS and CDR2 is FNYEAQ. This CDR3 region has 15 residues. V lost 1 base and J 0 bases, leaving 9 bases between the germline ends. The CDR3 region has the DNA TGTGCCAGCAGCTTAGGTCCCGGGGTGAACACTGAAGCTTTCTTT. This sequence encodes CASSLGPGVNTEAFF.

The genes are TRBV6-2 or TRBV6-3 and TRBJ1-1; D call uncertain. The germline gives CDR1 MNHEY, CDR2 SVGEGT. The CDR3 length is 13 residues. Deletions cut 6 bases from V and 5 bases from J, with 13 bases between. The CDR3 nucleotides are TGTGCCAGCAGCATAGGACTGGGGACTGAAGCTTTCTTT. Encoded protein: CASSIGLGTEAFF.

This clone was picked up one time. The genes are TRBV7-9 and TRBJ2-1; D uncertain. V shed 5 bases and J shed 0 bases, with 11 bases lying between them. The CDR3 length is 15 residues. CDR1 and CDR2 from the germline V gene are SEHNR and FQNEAQ (reference sequence). This CDR3 reads CASSPYASSYNEQFF. The DNA of the CDR3 is TGTGCCAGCAGCCCATACGCGAGCTCCTACAATGAGCAGTTCTTC.

This chain joins TRBV9 and TRBJ2-2, with a tentative D call TRBD2 (6 bases). Trimming pared 4 bases from V and 4 bases from J, leaving 14 bases between. This CDR3 is 15 amino acids long. Germline values: CDR1 SGDLS, CDR2 YYNGEE. The CDR3: CASSPQTRFTGELFF. The CDR3 bases are TGTGCCAGCAGCCCCCAGACTAGGTTCACCGGGGAGCTGTTTTTT.

J is TRBJ1-2 and V is TRBV6-5; tentative D call: TRBD1 (5 bases). Trimming pared 2 bases from V and 5 bases from J, leaving 12 bases between. Per germline, CDR1 MNHEY and CDR2 SVGAGI. This CDR3 is built from 14 residues. The CDR3 loop reads CASSYARQGYGYTF. The CDR3 DNA is TGTGCCAGCAGTTACGCCCGTCAGGGTTATGGCTACACCTTC.

In DNA, the CDR3 is TGTGCCAGCAGCCAGGGTGGCAACACTGAAGCTTTCTTT. This codes for CASSQGGNTEAFF. V is TRBV7-2 and J is TRBJ1-1, with D possibly TRBD1 on 5 matching bases. V lost 5 bases and J 2 bases, leaving 9 bases between the germline ends. Germline CDR1 and CDR2: SGHTA and FQGNSA. This CDR3 has 13 residues.